This TCR beta chain is from a study of shared clonotypes between healthy human individuals. Overall study results and limits: An expected dependence of interdonor clonotype sharing on sequencing depth was noted. Genetic and exposure-history diversity was limited by the small donor number.

Clones were sequenced by immunoSEQ multiplex PCR, and TCRdb holds only the in-frame ones, with some missing. This repertoire shows approximately 2,000,000 clones, roughly 90% found once; its top ten account for 0.37%. Germline V gives CDR1 SGHVS, CDR2 FQNEAQ. This CDR3 is 16 amino acids long. V was pared by 6 bases and J by 0 bases, with 15 bases between. As concerns this clone: Its antigen is still unknown.

This clonotype originated in a man between 18 and 29 years old in good health. Some clones in this sample may be carry-over from other donors' samples. This chain connects TRBV7-8 to TRBJ2-1; D is unclear. The sequenced material came from naive CD4+ T cells from PBMCs. The subset: CD45RA+ positively selected. Here the CDR3 reads CASRLMGASSYNEQFF. Written as DNA, the CDR3 is TGTGCCAGCAGATTAATGGGCGCGAGCTCCTACAATGAGCAGTTCTTC.